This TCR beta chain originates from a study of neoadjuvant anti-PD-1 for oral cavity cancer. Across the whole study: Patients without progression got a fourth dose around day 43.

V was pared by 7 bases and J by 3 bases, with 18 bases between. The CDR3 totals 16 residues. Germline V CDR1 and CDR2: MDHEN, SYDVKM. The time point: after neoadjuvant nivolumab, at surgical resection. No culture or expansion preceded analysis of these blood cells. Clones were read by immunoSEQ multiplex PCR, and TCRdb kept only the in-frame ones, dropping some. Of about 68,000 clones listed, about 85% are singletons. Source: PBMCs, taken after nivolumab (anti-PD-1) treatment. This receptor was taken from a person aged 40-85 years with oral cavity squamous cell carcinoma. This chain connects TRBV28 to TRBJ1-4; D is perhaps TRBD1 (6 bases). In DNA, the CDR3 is TGTGCCAGCACCTCCCGAAGGGGGGAGGCTAATGAAAAACTGTTTTTT. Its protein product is CASTSRRGEANEKLFF.